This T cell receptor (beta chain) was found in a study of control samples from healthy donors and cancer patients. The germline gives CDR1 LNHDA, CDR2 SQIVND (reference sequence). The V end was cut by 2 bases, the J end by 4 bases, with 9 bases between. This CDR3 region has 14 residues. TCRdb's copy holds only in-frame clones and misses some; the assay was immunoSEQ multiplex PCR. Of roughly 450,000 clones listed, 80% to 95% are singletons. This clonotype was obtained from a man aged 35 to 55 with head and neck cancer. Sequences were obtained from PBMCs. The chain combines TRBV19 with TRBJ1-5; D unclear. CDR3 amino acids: CASSITALNQPQHF. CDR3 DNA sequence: TGTGCCAGTAGTATAACGGCCCTAAATCAGCCCCAGCATTTT.